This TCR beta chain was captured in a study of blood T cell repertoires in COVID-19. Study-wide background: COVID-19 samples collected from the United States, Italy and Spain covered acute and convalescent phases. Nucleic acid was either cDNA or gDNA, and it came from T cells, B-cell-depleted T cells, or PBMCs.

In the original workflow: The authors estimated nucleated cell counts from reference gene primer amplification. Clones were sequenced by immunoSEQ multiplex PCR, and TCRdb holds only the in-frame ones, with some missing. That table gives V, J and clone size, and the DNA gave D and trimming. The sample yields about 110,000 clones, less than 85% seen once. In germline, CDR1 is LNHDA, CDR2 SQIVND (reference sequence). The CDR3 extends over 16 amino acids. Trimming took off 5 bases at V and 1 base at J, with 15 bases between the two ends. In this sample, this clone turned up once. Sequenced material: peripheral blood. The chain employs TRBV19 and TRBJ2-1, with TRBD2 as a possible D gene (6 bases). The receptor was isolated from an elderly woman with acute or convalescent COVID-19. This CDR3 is CASSGGSVRSYNEQFF. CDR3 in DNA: TGTGCCAGTAGTGGGGGGTCTGTTAGGTCCTACAATGAGCAGTTCTTC. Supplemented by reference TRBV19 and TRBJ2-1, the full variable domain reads DGGITQSPKYLFRKEGQNVTLSCEQNLNHDAMYWYRQDPGQGLRLIYYSQIVNDFQKGDIAEGYSVSREKKESFPLTVTSAQKNPTAFYLCASSGGSVRSYNEQFFGPGTRLTVL.